This TCR beta chain comes out of a study of cytomegalovirus exposure and HLA in healthy donors (dated by TCRdb to the late 2010s). General notes on the study: An earlier analysis of some 600 of the donors reported 276 Gb of sequence data and about 120 million unique TCR beta sequences obtained from 180 million or so T cells. HLA typing covered class I and class II loci at four-digit resolution. Besides the first cohort of more than 650 subjects, a separate validation cohort made up of 120 or so different subjects was used. In an earlier analysis of roughly 580 of the donors, high-throughput TCR beta sequencing was used to judge whether each TCR beta V gene segment behaved as functional or pseudogenic. A later analysis re-analyzed previously published TCR beta repertoires from hundreds of donors and added high-resolution HLA genotyping to study TCR occurrence patterns. Rather than drawing on any new phenotypic data, the later analysis identified candidate immune exposures from TCR beta sequences and the way those sequences occurred across donors. Among roughly 400 genotyped donors of the cohort, an average of around 220,000 unique TCR beta nucleotide sequences was sequenced per donor, of which roughly 17% were non-productive. Four to six DR-DQ haplotypes were handled as single units for association and clustering because linkage in the cohort was strong. An early release that covered some 640 HLA-typed donors contained around 300 gigabases of sequencing data and around 85 million unique TCR sequences. Donor age, sex, ethnicity and CMV serostatus were compiled alongside the repertoire data. All discovery cohort repertoires had been generated on a single sequencing platform. A later genetic analysis took genome-wide SNP genotypes for about three fifths of the 666 donors and used that subset as a discovery cohort. The study was designed to test whether signatures of past pathogen exposure could be identified by cataloging public T cell receptors. Typing coverage varied by locus: roughly 629-640 donors for A, B, C, DRB1 and DQB1; approximately 500 for DQA1; nearly 610 for DPA1; about 450 for DPB1. Among the approximately 400 genotyped donors, around 79% belonged to the genetic ancestry cluster associated with self-reported Caucasian donors. The T cell repertoires of 666 subjects were profiled by immunosequencing and related to cytomegalovirus serostatus. The study combined high-throughput TCR immunosequencing, statistical association of individual TCRs with disease status, and machine learning to predict cytomegalovirus infection status. The study at large found these results: Because counts were too low, seventeen rarely observed V segments, including chromosome 9 orphons, were excluded from the earlier analysis of roughly 580 of the donors. The only immune exposure information available for the cohort was CMV serostatus. The authors suggested that the approach could potentially be generalized to other disease states and immunological phenotypes. Because the 87-base-pair reads could not distinguish some IMGT-functional V segments, including TRBV6-2 and TRBV6-3, those segments were excluded. While some public TCRs were present in many individuals, most TCR sequences turned up only very rarely across donors. A later analysis found that HLA-associated TCR beta chains were more clonally expanded and had lower generation probabilities than equally common non-associated chains. In a later analysis, most CMV-associated TCR beta chains were found to appear HLA-restricted, with HLA associations seemingly driven largely by CMV exposure. In a later analysis, TCR association rates were found to vary across HLA loci, with the most associated TCRs seen for DRB1 alleles and the fewest for HLA-C alleles. Linkage disequilibrium might explain the correlated functional status among segregating V segments, but an unknown experimental factor could not be ruled out. At a false discovery rate of 0.05, a later analysis linked 16,000 or so TCR beta sequences to specific HLA alleles. An earlier analysis of around 500 of the donors showed that most TCR beta V segments appeared in productive rearrangements either about 87% or about 30% of the time, which broadly matched IMGT annotations. The study listed 150 to 200 TCR beta chains as associated with cytomegalovirus. In vitro tests confirmed that three of the cytomegalovirus-associated TCR beta chains recognize cytomegalovirus antigens. The classifier was reported to diagnose cytomegalovirus status with high specificity and sensitivity in both the original and validation cohorts. A further reported finding was that TCR beta sequences accurately predicted the HLA-A and HLA-B alleles for most subjects in the first cohort. In a later genetic analysis, fewer N-insertions in productive TCRs were reported among donors in an Asian-associated ancestry cluster than the approximately 630-donor mean. A group of highly shared sequence variants was considered likely to be a technical artifact of the sequencing pipeline. Sequencing depth was assumed to be roughly uniform across donors in the presence/absence analyses, though that assumption may not hold. In this cohort, only TCR beta chains were sequenced, and detectable features were limited by the absence of alpha or paired-chain data. Because HLA typing was unavailable for some donors at each locus, only the typed subset was used in association tests. An association between a missense DCLRE1C variant and V-gene and J-gene trimming of TCR beta chains was found in a later genetic analysis and replicated in an independent cohort. Assigning TCR associations to individual alleles was difficult when HLA alleles, especially DR and DQ, strongly co-occurred. According to a later analysis, parvovirus B19, influenza, CMV and Epstein-Barr virus appeared linked to several top co-occurrence clusters.

The cohort was made up of 500 to 800 healthy bone marrow donors. Cohort members were all nominally healthy when sampled, although unrecorded immune exposures were likely present. The donor was CMV seronegative and belonged to the group of 352 seronegative cohort members. A peripheral blood sample was provided by each donor, and peripheral blood mononuclear cells were used for TCR beta sequencing. The Qiagen DNeasy Blood Extraction Kit was used to extract genomic DNA from the blood cell samples. The library came from the immunoSEQ multiplex PCR assay. A mixture of 60 forward primers for TCR Vbeta segments and 13 reverse primers for TCR Jbeta segments was used in the multiplex PCR. Amplification of the CDR3 region of rearranged TCR beta genes was performed with a multiplex PCR assay on genomic DNA. The amplified TCR beta libraries were sequenced on the Illumina HiSeq System as 87-base-pair reads. The source study handled its data this way. A later analysis counted around 72 million unique TCR beta chains across the 600 to 850 repertoires, and about 10 million of these chains were shared by at least two donors. Raw reads were error-corrected and collapsed into unique sequences by a nearest-neighbor algorithm in which closely related sequences were merged to remove PCR and sequencing errors. CDR3 sequences were aligned to IMGT reference sequences to assign V, D and J gene segments. For a sequence to be retained, a match of at least six nucleotides was required to both a V gene segment and a J gene segment. Rearrangements were classified as productive when the CDR3 lacked stop codons and remained in frame with V and J, and all other rearrangements were classified as non-productive. CDR3 was defined according to IMGT convention as the region running from the second conserved V-encoded cysteine to the conserved J-encoded phenylalanine. In an earlier analysis of roughly 610 of the donors, sequences lacking an unambiguous match to a single V gene segment were excluded. An earlier analysis of several hundred of the donors called V segments functional above 56.7% productive rearrangements and segregating when the between-donor standard deviation exceeded 5%. A statistical classification framework was developed to diagnose cytomegalovirus status using the catalog of TCR beta chain sequences. V and J gene assignment, in a later analysis, came from comparing TCR nucleotide sequences with IMGT/GENE-DB human TR gene sequences. In a later analysis, CDR3 sequences and most-parsimonious VDJ recombination scenarios were assigned using the TCRdist pipeline. A later analysis defined each TCR beta chain by its CDR3 amino acid sequence plus V-gene family, and excluded reads lacking a unique V-gene family. To address suspected cross-contamination and a sequencing artifact, a later analysis removed 550 to 750 highly shared, low-generation-probability nucleotide sequences. In a later analysis, a clonal expansion index for each public chain was calculated from normalized within-repertoire ranks of inferred template counts. Generation probabilities in a later analysis came from a VDJ recombination model fitted to out-of-frame rearrangements, and those results were checked against IGoR. Hypergeometric tests were used in a later analysis to score TCR-TCR, TCR-HLA and TCR-CMV co-occurrence, with a repertoire-size bias correction applied to the TCR pairs. False discovery rates were estimated in a later analysis by permuting HLA or CMV assignments 20 times. In a later analysis, co-occurring TCRs were grouped using DBSCAN, with TCRdist sequence similarity added in when clustering inside HLA-allele-positive subsets. For co-occurrence clustering, repertoires with fewer than 30,000 or more than 120,000 public chains were excluded, along with 5 or 6 repertoires with anomalous nucleotide sharing. In TCRdb, the immuneACCESS table is reduced to in-frame sequences with V and J assigned. These tables do not hold every clone; where another copy was compared, an unresolved V gene accounts for under half, and the others remain unexplained. D and trimming were read from the DNA, whereas the V and J calls and clone size are those reported in that table. The sample table lists roughly 150,000 clones, roughly 83% of them with a count of one. Approximately 1.5% of the sample rests with the top ten.

Including the terminal cysteine and phenylalanine, the CDR3 comprises 14 residues. Only the CDR3 portion is preserved as DNA: 42 bases, with reading frame beginning at the first base. Taken from the germline V gene, the CDR1 and CDR2 loops are MGHRA and YSYEKL. For this clone: There is no known antigen for this receptor. Per-nucleotide qualities are absent, and no much larger clonotype sits a single base away.

The origin of this receptor is a woman under 30 in good health and CMV-seronegative. Source material: PBMCs. The rearranged chain carries TRBV4-1 and TRBJ2-5; 7 bases in between match TRBD2. The J call could be wrong; TRBJ2-7 is a better fit for the DNA end. The sequenced DNA: TGCGCCAGCAGCCCCAGGGTTCCGGGGGGCGAGCAGTACTTC. Translated, this is CASSPRVPGGEQYF.